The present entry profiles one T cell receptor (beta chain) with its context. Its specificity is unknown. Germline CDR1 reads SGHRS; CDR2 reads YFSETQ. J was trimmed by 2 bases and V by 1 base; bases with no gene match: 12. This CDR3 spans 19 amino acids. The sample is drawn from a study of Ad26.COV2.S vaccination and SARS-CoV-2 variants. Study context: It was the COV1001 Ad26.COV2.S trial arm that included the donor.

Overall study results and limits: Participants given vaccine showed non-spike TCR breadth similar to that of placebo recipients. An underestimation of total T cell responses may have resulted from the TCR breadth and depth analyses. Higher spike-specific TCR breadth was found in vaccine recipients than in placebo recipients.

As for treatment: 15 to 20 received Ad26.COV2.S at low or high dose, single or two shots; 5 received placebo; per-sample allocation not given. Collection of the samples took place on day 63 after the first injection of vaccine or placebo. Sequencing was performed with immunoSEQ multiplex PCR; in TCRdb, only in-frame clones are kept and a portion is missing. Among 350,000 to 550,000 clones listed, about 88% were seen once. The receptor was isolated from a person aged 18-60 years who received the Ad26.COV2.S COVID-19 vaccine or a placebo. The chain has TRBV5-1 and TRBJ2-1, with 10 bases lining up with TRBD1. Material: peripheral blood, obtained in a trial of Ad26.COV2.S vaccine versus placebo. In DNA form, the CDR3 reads TGCGCCAGCAGCTTGCCGGGGACAGGGGACGCAAAGACCTACAATGAGCAGTTCTTC. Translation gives CASSLPGTGDAKTYNEQFF.